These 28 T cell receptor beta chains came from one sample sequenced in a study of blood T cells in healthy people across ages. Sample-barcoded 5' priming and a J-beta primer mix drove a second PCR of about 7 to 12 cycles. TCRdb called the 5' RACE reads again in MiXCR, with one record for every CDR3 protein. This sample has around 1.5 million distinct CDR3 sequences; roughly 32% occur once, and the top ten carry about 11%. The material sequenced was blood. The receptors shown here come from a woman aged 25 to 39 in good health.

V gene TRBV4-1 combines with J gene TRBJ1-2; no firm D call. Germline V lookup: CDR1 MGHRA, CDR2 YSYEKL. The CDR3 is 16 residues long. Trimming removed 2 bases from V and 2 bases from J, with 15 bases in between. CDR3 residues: CASSQRYLETNYGYTF. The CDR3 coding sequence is TGCGCCAGCAGCCAAAGGTATTTGGAAACAAACTATGGCTACACCTTC.

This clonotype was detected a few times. The CDR3 region is CASSFGVGTYEQYF. The CDR3 DNA sequence: TGTGCCAGCAGCTTCGGGGTCGGGACCTACGAGCAGTACTTC. The gene calls are TRBV5-6 and TRBJ2-7, with D possibly TRBD2 on 5 matching bases. The germline V and J ends were trimmed by 2 bases and 2 bases, with 11 bases remaining between them. Germline-derived CDR1 and CDR2 are SGHDT and YYEEEE. The CDR3 is 14 amino acids.

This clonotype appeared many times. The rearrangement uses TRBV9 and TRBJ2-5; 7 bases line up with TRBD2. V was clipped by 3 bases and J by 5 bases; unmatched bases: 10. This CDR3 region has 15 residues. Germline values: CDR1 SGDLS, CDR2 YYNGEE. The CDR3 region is CASSGEGFSEETQYF. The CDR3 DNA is TGTGCCAGCAGCGGGGAGGGGTTCTCGGAGGAGACCCAGTACTTC.

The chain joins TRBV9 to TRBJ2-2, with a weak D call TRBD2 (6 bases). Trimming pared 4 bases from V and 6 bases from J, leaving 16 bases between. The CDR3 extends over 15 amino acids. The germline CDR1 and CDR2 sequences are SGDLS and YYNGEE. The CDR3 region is CASSRRLVNAGELFF. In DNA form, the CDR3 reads TGTGCCAGCAGCCGCCGACTAGTGAATGCCGGGGAGCTGTTTTTT.

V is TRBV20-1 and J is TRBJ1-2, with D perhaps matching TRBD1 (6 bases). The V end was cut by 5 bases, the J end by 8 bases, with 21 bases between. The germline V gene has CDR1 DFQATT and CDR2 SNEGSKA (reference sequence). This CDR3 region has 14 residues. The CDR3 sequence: CSAQITGRSGGYTF. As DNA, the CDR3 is TGCAGTGCTCAGATTACAGGGCGTAGTGGAGGCTACACCTTC.

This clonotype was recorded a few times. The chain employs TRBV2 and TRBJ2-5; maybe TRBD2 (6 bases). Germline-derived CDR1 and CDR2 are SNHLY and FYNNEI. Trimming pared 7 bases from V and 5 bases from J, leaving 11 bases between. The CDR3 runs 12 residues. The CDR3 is CASTGGWETQYF. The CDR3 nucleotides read TGTGCCAGCACTGGGGGGTGGGAGACCCAGTACTTC.

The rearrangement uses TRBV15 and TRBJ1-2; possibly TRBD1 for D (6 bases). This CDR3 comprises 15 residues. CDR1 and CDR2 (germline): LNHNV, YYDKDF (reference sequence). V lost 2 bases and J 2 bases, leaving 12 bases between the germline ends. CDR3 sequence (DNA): TGTGCCACCAGCAGACGACAGGCTTCCAACTATGGCTACACCTTC. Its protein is CATSRRQASNYGYTF. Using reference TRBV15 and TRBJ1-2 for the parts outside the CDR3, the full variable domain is DAMVIQNPRYQVTQFGKPVTLSCSQTLNHNVMYWYQQKSSQAPKLLFHYYDKDFNNEADTPDNFQSRRPNTSFCFLDIRSPGLGDTAMYLCATSRRQASNYGYTFGSGTRLTVV.

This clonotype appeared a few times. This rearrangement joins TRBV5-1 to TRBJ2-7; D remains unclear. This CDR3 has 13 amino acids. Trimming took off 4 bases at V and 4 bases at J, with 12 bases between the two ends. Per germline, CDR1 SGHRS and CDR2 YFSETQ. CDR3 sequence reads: CASSLGLQYEQYF. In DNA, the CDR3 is TGCGCCAGCAGCCTGGGCCTTCAATACGAGCAGTACTTC. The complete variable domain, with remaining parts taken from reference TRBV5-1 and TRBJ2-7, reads KAGVTQTPRYLIKTRGQQVTLSCSPISGHRSVSWYQQTPGQGLQFLFEYFSETQRNKGNFPGRFSGRQFSNSRSEMNVSTLELGDSALYLCASSLGLQYEQYFGPGTRLTVT.

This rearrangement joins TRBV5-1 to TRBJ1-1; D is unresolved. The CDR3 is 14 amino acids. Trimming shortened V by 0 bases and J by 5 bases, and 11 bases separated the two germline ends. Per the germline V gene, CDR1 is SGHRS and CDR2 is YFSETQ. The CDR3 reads CASSLEHGRTEAFF. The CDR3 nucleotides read TGCGCCAGCAGCTTGGAACACGGGCGGACTGAAGCTTTCTTT. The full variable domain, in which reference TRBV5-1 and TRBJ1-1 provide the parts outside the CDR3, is KAGVTQTPRYLIKTRGQQVTLSCSPISGHRSVSWYQQTPGQGLQFLFEYFSETQRNKGNFPGRFSGRQFSNSRSEMNVSTLELGDSALYLCASSLEHGRTEAFFGQGTRLTVV.

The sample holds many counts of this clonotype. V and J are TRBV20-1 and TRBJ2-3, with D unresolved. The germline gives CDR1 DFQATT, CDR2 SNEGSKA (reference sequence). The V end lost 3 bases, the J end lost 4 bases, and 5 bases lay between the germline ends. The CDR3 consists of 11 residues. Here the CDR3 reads CSARLADTQYF. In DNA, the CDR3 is TGCAGTGCTAGGTTAGCAGATACGCAGTATTTT.

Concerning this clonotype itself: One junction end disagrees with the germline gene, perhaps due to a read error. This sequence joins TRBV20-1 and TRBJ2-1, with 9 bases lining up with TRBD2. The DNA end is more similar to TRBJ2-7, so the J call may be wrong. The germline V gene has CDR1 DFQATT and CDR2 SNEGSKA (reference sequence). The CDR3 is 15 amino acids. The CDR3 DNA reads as TGCAGCGCTATTCTAGCGGGATGGGCCTACAATGAGCAGTACTTC. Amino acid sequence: CSAILAGWAYNEQYF.

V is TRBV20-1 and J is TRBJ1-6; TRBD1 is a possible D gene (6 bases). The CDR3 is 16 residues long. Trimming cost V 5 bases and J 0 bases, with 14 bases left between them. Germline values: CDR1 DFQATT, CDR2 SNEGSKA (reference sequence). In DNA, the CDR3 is TGCAGTGCTGGAGGGGGGAGAAGCTCCTATAATTCACCCCTCCACTTT. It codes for CSAGGGRSSYNSPLHF.

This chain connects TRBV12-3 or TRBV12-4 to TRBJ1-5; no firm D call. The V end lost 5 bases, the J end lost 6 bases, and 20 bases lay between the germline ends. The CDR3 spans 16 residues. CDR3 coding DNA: TGTGCCAGCAGTCCCAGAAACCTAGGAGGAGGTCAGCCCCAGCATTTT. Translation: CASSPRNLGGGQPQHF.

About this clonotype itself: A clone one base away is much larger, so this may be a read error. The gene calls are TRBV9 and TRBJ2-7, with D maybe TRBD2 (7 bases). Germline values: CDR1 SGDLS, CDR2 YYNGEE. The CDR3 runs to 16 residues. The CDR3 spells CAGSVEAGAQSYEQYF. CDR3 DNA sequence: TGTGCCGGCAGCGTAGAGGCGGGGGCCCAATCCTACGAGCAGTACTTC.

As DNA, the CDR3 is TGTGCCAGCAGCGACACCGGGACAGGGGCTAGCGACTCCTACGAGCAGTACTTC. Residues: CASSDTGTGASDSYEQYF. This chain links TRBV5-5 with TRBJ2-7, with 10 bases identical to TRBD1. This CDR3 comprises 18 residues. With V trimmed by 4 bases and J by 0 bases, 13 bases remained unmatched. The germline gives CDR1 SGHKS, CDR2 YYEKEE (reference sequence).

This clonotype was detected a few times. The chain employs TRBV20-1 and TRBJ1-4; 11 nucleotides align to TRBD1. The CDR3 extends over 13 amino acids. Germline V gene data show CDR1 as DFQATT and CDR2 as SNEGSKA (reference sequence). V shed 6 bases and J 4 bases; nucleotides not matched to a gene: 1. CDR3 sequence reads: CSAGTGGNEKLFF. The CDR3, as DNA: TGCAGTGCCGGGACAGGGGGTAATGAAAAACTGTTTTTT.

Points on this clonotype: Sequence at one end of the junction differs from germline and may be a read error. This CDR3 reads CACSQFLSASGITDTQYF. The CDR3 coding sequence is TGTGCCTGCAGCCAATTCCTGTCGGCTAGCGGGATCACAGATACGCAGTATTTT. This rearrangement joins TRBV4-2 to TRBJ2-3; 9 nucleotides align to TRBD2. CDR1 is LGHNA and CDR2 is YNFKEQ in the germline V gene. This CDR3 has 18 amino acids.

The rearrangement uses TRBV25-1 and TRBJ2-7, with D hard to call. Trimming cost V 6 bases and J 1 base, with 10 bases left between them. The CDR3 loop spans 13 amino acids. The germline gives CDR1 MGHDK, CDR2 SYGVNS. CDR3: CASRKEASYEQYF. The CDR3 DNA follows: TGTGCCAGCAGAAAAGAGGCGTCCTACGAGCAGTACTTC.

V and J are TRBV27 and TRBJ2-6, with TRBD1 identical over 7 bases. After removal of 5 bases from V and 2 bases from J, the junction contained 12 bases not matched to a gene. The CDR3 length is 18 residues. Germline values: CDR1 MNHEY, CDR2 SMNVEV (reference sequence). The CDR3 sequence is CASSPLTLDRAGANVLTF. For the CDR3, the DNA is TGTGCCAGCAGTCCACTTACCCTTGACAGGGCTGGGGCCAACGTCCTGACTTTC.

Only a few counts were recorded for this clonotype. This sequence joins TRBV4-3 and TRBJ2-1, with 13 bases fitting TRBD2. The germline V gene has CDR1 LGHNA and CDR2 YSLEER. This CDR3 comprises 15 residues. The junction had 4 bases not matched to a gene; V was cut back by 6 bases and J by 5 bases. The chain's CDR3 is CASSWTSGRHNEQFF. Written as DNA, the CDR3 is TGCGCCAGCAGTTGGACTAGCGGGAGACACAATGAGCAGTTCTTC.

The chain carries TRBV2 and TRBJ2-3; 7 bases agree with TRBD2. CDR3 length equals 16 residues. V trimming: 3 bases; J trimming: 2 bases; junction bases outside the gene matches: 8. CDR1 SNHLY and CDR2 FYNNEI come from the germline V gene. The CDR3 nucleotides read TGTGCCAGCAGTGAGGGGAGCGGGACGAACACAGATACGCAGTATTTT. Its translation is CASSEGSGTNTDTQYF.

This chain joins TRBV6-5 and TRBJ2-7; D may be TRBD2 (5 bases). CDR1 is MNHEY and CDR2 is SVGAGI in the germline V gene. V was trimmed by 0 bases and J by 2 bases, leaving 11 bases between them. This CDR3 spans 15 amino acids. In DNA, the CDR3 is TGTGCCAGCAGTTACTCCTGGACTCTGGCCTACGAGCAGTACTTC. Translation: CASSYSWTLAYEQYF.

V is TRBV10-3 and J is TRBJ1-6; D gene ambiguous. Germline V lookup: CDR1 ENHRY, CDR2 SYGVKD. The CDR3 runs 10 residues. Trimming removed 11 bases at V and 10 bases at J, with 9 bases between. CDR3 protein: CAVMGSPLHF. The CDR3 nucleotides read TGTGCCGTGATGGGCTCACCCCTCCACTTT.

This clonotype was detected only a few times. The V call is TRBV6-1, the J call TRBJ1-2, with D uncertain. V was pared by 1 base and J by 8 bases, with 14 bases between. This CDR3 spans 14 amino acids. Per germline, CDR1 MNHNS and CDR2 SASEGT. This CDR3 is CASSEESGRYGYTF. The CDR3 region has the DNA TGTGCCAGCAGTGAAGAATCTGGAAGATACGGCTACACCTTC.

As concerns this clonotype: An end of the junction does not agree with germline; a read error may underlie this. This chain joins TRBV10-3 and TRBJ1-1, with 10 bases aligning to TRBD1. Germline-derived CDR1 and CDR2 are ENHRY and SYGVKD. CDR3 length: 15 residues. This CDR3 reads CPIRGTGVSNTEAFF. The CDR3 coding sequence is TGTCCCATCAGAGGGACAGGGGTATCGAACACTGAAGCTTTCTTT.

The CDR3: CSARDTLGQYYGYTF. Here the CDR3 DNA reads TGCAGTGCTAGAGATACCTTGGGACAGTATTATGGCTACACCTTC. The chain couples TRBV20-1 to TRBJ1-2; 7 nucleotides align to TRBD1. CDR3 length equals 15 residues. V gave up 0 bases and J gave up 5 bases; unmatched junction bases: 9. CDR1 and CDR2 from the germline V gene are DFQATT and SNEGSKA (reference sequence).

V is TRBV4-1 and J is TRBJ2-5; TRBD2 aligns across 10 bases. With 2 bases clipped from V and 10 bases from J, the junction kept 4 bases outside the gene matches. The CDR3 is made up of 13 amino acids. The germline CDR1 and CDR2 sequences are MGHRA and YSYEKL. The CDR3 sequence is CASSQTSGEDQYF. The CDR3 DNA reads TGCGCCAGCAGCCAAACTAGCGGGGAAGACCAGTACTTC.

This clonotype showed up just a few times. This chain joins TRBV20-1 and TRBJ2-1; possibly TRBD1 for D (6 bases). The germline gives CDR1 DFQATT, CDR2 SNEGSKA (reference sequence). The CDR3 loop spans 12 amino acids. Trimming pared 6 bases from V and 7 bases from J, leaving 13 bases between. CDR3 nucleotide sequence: TGCAGTGCCACGCTAAGGGGGAATGAGCAGTTCTTC. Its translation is CSATLRGNEQFF.